These 11 T cell receptor beta chains came from one sample sequenced in a study of PD-1 blockade in classical Hodgkin lymphoma. Measured with immunoSEQ multiplex PCR; TCRdb has only the in-frame clones, and not every one. The sample records some 90,000 clones, over 90% being singletons. Every patient was affected by relapse after autologous stem cell transplantation, while exposure to brentuximab vedotin was not uniform. The sequences come from peripheral blood mononuclear cells (PBMCs), collected before the second cycle of nivolumab. Receptors originate from a human donor with classical Hodgkin lymphoma.

The chain recombines TRBV19 with TRBJ2-2; tentatively, D is TRBD1 (6 bases). V lost 7 bases and J lost 4, with 10 bases in between. CDR1 and CDR2 (germline): LNHDA, SQIVND (reference sequence). The CDR3 runs to 13 residues. This chain's CDR3 is CASTRTVTGELFF. The CDR3, as DNA: TGTGCCAGTACACGGACAGTCACCGGGGAGCTGTTTTTT.

This clone came up once. This CDR3 reads CASILTGTGIPTGEQFF. The CDR3 DNA sequence: TGTGCCAGCATCCTTACCGGGACAGGGATTCCCACAGGTGAGCAGTTCTTC. This chain uses TRBV27 with TRBJ2-1, with 9 positions matching TRBD1. J gave up 9 bases and V 7 bases, and 19 bases lay outside the gene matches. This CDR3 has 17 residues. Looked up from germline, CDR1 is MNHEY and CDR2 is SMNVEV (reference sequence).

The chain couples TRBV6-6 to TRBJ2-3; 9 nucleotides line up with TRBD1. Trimming took 6 bases from V and 5 from J; bases not matched to a gene: 9. Germline CDR1 and CDR2: MNHNY and SVGAGI (reference sequence). The CDR3 is 15 amino acids. The CDR3 nucleotides are TGTGCCAGCAGCTTTACAGGGGGCTCAGGAGATACGCAGTATTTT. Its protein product is CASSFTGGSGDTQYF.

This chain links TRBV6-5 with TRBJ1-5; D might be TRBD1 (6 bases). This CDR3 is 13 amino acids long. V shed 5 bases and J shed 4 bases, with 9 bases lying between them. The germline gives CDR1 MNHEY, CDR2 SVGAGI. CDR3 region: CASSGGGNQPQHF. DNA for the CDR3: TGTGCCAGCAGTGGAGGGGGAAATCAGCCCCAGCATTTT.

The chain combines TRBV11-2 with TRBJ2-3; TRBD2 aligns across 16 bases. V lost 5 bases and J lost 9; bases outside the gene matches: 14. Germline V CDR1 and CDR2: SGHAT, FQNNGV. The CDR3 length is 18 residues. The CDR3 region has the DNA TGTGCCAGCAGCAAACAACCGGGACTAGCGGGAGGGGTACGGACGCAGTATTTT. As protein: CASSKQPGLAGGVRTQYF.

The chain combines TRBV29-1 with TRBJ2-7; 7 nucleotides agree with TRBD1. V shed 7 bases and J 0 bases; nucleotides not matched to a gene: 6. CDR3 length equals 13 residues. Germline assignment: CDR1 SQVTM and CDR2 ANQGSEA. This CDR3 reads CSASGQSSYEQYF. In nucleotides, the CDR3 is TGCAGCGCCTCGGGACAGAGCTCCTACGAGCAGTACTTC.

This sequence joins TRBV1 and TRBJ2-1; the D call in the table, TRBD2, was not verified against the DNA. TRBV1 is tagged as a pseudogene. The CDR3 runs 19 residues. The DNA of the CDR3 is TGCACCAGCAGCCAAGAAGATCCCAGCGGGAGGATCACCTACAATGAGCAGTTCTTC. Translation gives CTSSQEDPSGRITYNEQFF.

The chain links TRBV28 to TRBJ1-1; weak D call: TRBD1 (5 bases). CDR3 length equals 12 residues. Germline CDR1 and CDR2: MDHEN and SYDVKM. Trimming pared 3 bases from V and 7 bases from J, leaving 9 bases between. The DNA of the CDR3 is TGTGCCAGCAGTTTGTTCAGGGTTGAAGCTTTCTTT. Protein sequence: CASSLFRVEAFF.

The V gene is TRBV11-3, the J gene TRBJ2-2; D gene unclear. Germline V gives CDR1 SGHNT, CDR2 YENEEA. Trimming took 3 bases from V and 3 from J, leaving 8 bases between them. There are 14 residues in the CDR3. CDR3 amino acids: CASSLTSYTGELFF. The CDR3 region has the DNA TGTGCCAGCAGCTTGACAAGCTACACCGGGGAGCTGTTTTTT. The whole variable domain, remainder taken from reference TRBV11-3 and TRBJ2-2, is EAGVVQSPRYKIIEKKQPVAFWCNPISGHNTLYWYLQNLGQGPELLIRYENEEAVDDSQLPKDRFSAERLKGVDSTLKIQPAELGDSAVYLCASSLTSYTGELFFGEGSRLTVL.

This clone was seen a few times. The rearrangement uses TRBV7-2 and TRBJ1-1; tentatively, D is TRBD1 (5 bases). V lost 2 bases and J 8 bases, leaving 18 bases between the germline ends. Germline V CDR1 and CDR2: SGHTA, FQGNSA. The CDR3 is 15 amino acids. CDR3 DNA: TGTGCCAGCAGCTTATTGTTCCGGGACCCAAGGGAAGCTTTCTTT. Translated, it gives CASSLLFRDPREAFF.

The J gene is TRBJ2-7, the V gene TRBV7-9; D gene unclear. The V end lost 6 bases, the J end lost 2 bases, and 8 bases lay between the germline ends. This CDR3 spans 12 amino acids. CDR1 is SEHNR and CDR2 is FQNEAQ in the germline V gene (reference sequence). The CDR3 nucleotides read TGTGCCAGCAGATTGGACGCCTACGAGCAGTACTTC. Its protein is CASRLDAYEQYF.